The 13 T cell receptor beta chains reported below all come from one sample, sequenced in a study of T cell responses to AZD1222 COVID-19 vaccine. Profiled with immunoSEQ multiplex PCR; TCRdb holds only in-frame clones, not every one. The sample has approximately 140,000 clones, 92% seen once; the top ten hold roughly 3.3%. Sequencing used peripheral blood, obtained 28 days after the second AZD1222 dose. Every receptor here comes from an adult who received the AZD1222 COVID-19 vaccine.

The chain links TRBV19 to TRBJ1-2; D possibly corresponds to TRBD1 (6 bases). In germline, CDR1 is LNHDA, CDR2 SQIVND (reference sequence). The germline V and J ends were trimmed by 6 bases and 1 base, with 9 bases remaining between them. CDR3 length equals 13 residues. The CDR3 protein is CASSVQGNYGYTF. The CDR3 nucleotides are TGTGCCAGTAGCGTACAGGGTAACTATGGCTACACCTTC. Full variable domain (rest looked up from reference TRBV19 and TRBJ1-2): DGGITQSPKYLFRKEGQNVTLSCEQNLNHDAMYWYRQDPGQGLRLIYYSQIVNDFQKGDIAEGYSVSREKKESFPLTVTSAQKNPTAFYLCASSVQGNYGYTFGSGTRLTVV.

In its sample, this clone was seen once. J is TRBJ2-1 and V is TRBV6-2 or TRBV6-3; 8 bases are shared with TRBD2. The V segment lost 5 bases and the J segment 6 bases; nucleotides outside the gene matches: 12. CDR1 is MNHEY and CDR2 is SVGEGT in the germline V gene. The CDR3 consists of 16 residues. CDR3: CASSVRPSGRGNEQFF. CDR3 in DNA: TGTGCCAGCAGTGTACGCCCTAGCGGGCGGGGCAATGAGCAGTTCTTC.

The CDR3 nucleotides read TGTGCCAGCAGCCGGGGACAAGGCAGCAATCAGCCCCAGCATTTT. This sequence encodes CASSRGQGSNQPQHF. The gene calls are TRBV11-3 and TRBJ1-5, with D tentatively TRBD1 (6 bases). The germline V and J ends were trimmed by 5 bases and 1 base, with 12 bases remaining between them. CDR1 is SGHNT, CDR2 YENEEA, per germline. The CDR3 is made up of 15 amino acids.

In regard to this clone: The junction and the germline gene differ at one end; a read error may be behind it. The chain couples TRBV20-1 to TRBJ2-7, with TRBD2 matching over 8 bases. Per the germline V gene, CDR1 is DFQATT and CDR2 is SNEGSKA (reference sequence). CDR3 length equals 11 residues. DNA for the CDR3: TGTTGTGCGGGAGGAGGCTACGAGCAGTACTTC. This sequence encodes CCAGGGYEQYF.

The genes are TRBV3-1 (or the pseudogene TRBV3-2) and TRBJ2-3; maybe TRBD1 (7 bases). The germline CDR1 and CDR2 sequences are LGHDT and YNNKEL (reference sequence). V was trimmed by 1 base and J by 10 bases, leaving 18 bases between them. The CDR3 covers 15 residues. This CDR3 is CASSQGRTGGLAQYF. As DNA, the CDR3 is TGTGCCAGCAGCCAAGGACGGACAGGAGGGTTGGCGCAGTATTTT.

The chain has TRBV21-1 and TRBJ2-5; whether TRBD1, the table's D call, matches the DNA was not checked. TRBV21-1 counts as a pseudogene. The CDR3 is made up of 15 amino acids. CDR3 protein: CASSEPNRVLWTQYF. CDR3 nucleotide sequence: TGTGCCAGCAGCGAACCAAACAGGGTTCTTTGGACCCAGTACTTC.

The V call is TRBV10-1, the J call TRBJ1-4, with D hard to call. The V gene lost 10 bases and the J gene lost 4 bases, with 13 bases spanning the gap. CDR3 length: 13 amino acids. Germline loops: CDR1 WNHNN, CDR2 SYGVQD (reference sequence). For the CDR3, the DNA is TGCGCCATGGCAGACAAATTTAATGAAAAACTGTTTTTT. Translating gives CAMADKFNEKLFF.

The rearrangement uses TRBV3-1 (or the pseudogene TRBV3-2) and TRBJ2-7; D ambiguous. Germline CDR1 and CDR2: LGHDT and YNNKEL (reference sequence). V lost 5 bases to trimming and J lost 5 bases, with 10 bases between them. The CDR3 extends over 12 amino acids. The CDR3 region has the DNA TGTGCCAGCAGCATCATAACCCACGAGCAGTACTTC. This translates into CASSIITHEQYF.

The genes are TRBV6-5 and TRBJ1-1; TRBD1 matches at 8 bases. CDR1 is MNHEY, CDR2 SVGAGI, per germline. J gave up 1 base and V 2 bases, and 3 bases lay outside the gene matches. The CDR3 extends over 15 amino acids. The CDR3 bases are TGTGCCAGCAGTTACCGGACAGGGTGGAACACTGAAGCTTTCTTT. It encodes CASSYRTGWNTEAFF.

This clone was found once. This chain links TRBV29-1 with TRBJ1-2; a possible D gene is TRBD1 (5 bases). The CDR3 loop spans 12 amino acids. Trimming removed 6 bases at V and 6 bases at J, with 14 bases between. Germline V lookup: CDR1 SQVTM, CDR2 ANQGSEA. CDR3: CSVARGVNGYTF. CDR3 in DNA: TGCAGCGTGGCCCGGGGGGTAAATGGCTACACCTTC.

CDR3: CASSPRTDSYEQYF. In DNA form, the CDR3 reads TGCGCCAGCAGCCCACGGACTGACTCCTACGAGCAGTACTTC. This chain links TRBV5-1 with TRBJ2-7, with D possibly being TRBD2 (5 bases). V was cut by 4 bases and J by 0 bases, with 11 bases left in between. The germline gives CDR1 SGHRS, CDR2 YFSETQ. The CDR3 runs to 14 residues.

V gene TRBV28 combines with J gene TRBJ2-5; 7 bases fit TRBD1. Germline V gives CDR1 MDHEN, CDR2 SYDVKM. This CDR3 is built from 13 residues. Trimming at V came to 2 bases and at J to 5 bases, leaving 2 bases not matched to a gene. The CDR3, as DNA: TGTGCCAGCAGTTTACCCAGGGGGGAGACCCAGTACTTC. This translates into CASSLPRGETQYF.

This chain's CDR3 is CASSQQGSGANVLTF. The CDR3 DNA sequence: TGTGCCAGCAGTCAACAGGGCTCTGGGGCCAACGTCCTGACTTTC. The chain links TRBV7-9 to TRBJ2-6; a weak D match, TRBD1 (6 bases). CDR1 and CDR2 from the germline V gene are SEHNR and FQNEAQ (reference sequence). The CDR3 covers 15 residues. Trimming took off 6 bases at V and 0 bases at J, with 9 bases between the two ends.